A selection of T cell receptor beta chains follows, all from one sample in a study of STAT5B mutations in CD4+ large granular lymphocyte leukemia. TCRdb's table, derived via immunoSEQ multiplex PCR, lists solely in-frame clones and lacks some. The top ten clones hold approximately 0.29% of a sample with around 30,000 clones, about 74% of them seen once. The material sequenced was CD4+ T cells from blood buffy coats. These receptors came from a human donor in good health. The CDR3 runs from the conserved cysteine through the conserved F or W. D genes are given only for firm matches. Not every row has a clone size; where given, it reads once, few, many or a size class.

j_call	v_call	d_call	clone_size	cdr3_nt	cdr3_aa
TRBJ2-7	TRBV7-6	NA	NA	TGTGCCAGCAGCTACGGAGGGGAGCAGTACTTC	CASSYGGEQYF
TRBJ2-7	TRBV7-2	TRBD2	once	TGTGCCAGCAGTACCACCGGGGGGGGGAACTACGAGCAGTACTTC	CASSTTGGGNYEQYF
TRBJ2-5	TRBV29-1	NA	NA	TGCAGCGTTTCGAAACCGGGACTCCAAGAGACCCAGTACTTC	CSVSKPGLQETQYF
TRBJ1-1	TRBV7-9	TRBD1	NA	TGTGCCAGCAGCTTAGGACTGGGACAGGGAAAAGCTTTCTTT	CASSLGLGQGKAFF
TRBJ2-1	TRBV7-3	TRBD2	NA	TGTGCCAGCAGCCGAGAACTAGCGGGGTACAATGAGCAGTTCTTC	CASSRELAGYNEQFF
TRBJ2-7	TRBV2	NA	few	TGTGCCAGCTCAAGGGGGGGATCCTACGAGCAGTACTTC	CASSRGGSYEQYF
TRBJ2-5	TRBV4-1	NA	NA	TGCGCCAGCAGCCAAGGCCACGGCTACCCGAAAGAGACCCAGTACTTC	CASSQGHGYPKETQYF
TRBJ2-1	TRBV7-2	NA	NA	TGTGCCAGCAGCTATGCCGGGACGGCTACCGAGCAGTTCTTC	CASSYAGTATEQFF
TRBJ1-4	TRBV4-3	NA	NA	TGCGCCAGCAGCCAAGGGGTTCTCAGCGGAAACAAACTGTTTTTT	CASSQGVLSGNKLFF
TRBJ2-7	TRBV5-1	NA	NA	TGCGCCAGCAGCCTTGAGGGTCCGGGTGACGAGCAGTACTTC	CASSLEGPGDEQYF
TRBJ1-1	TRBV6-1	TRBD1	few	TGTGCCAGCAGTGATGCGCAGGGGGTGTACACTGAAGCTTTCTTT	CASSDAQGVYTEAFF
TRBJ2-1	TRBV5-4	TRBD2	NA	TGTGCCAGCAGCCCCGAGCGGGGGTATTACGATGAGCAGTTCTTC	CASSPERGYYDEQFF
TRBJ2-1	TRBV7-2	TRBD2	NA	TGTGCCAGCAGCGTAGACCGGATAGCGGGAGCAGGTGAGCAGTTCTTC	CASSVDRIAGAGEQFF
TRBJ2-5	TRBV7-3	TRBD1	NA	TGTGCCAGCAGCACACGACAGGGGGAGACCCAGTACTTC	CASSTRQGETQYF
TRBJ2-3	TRBV4-2	TRBD2	NA	TGTGCCAGCAGCCAAGACCCCGATAGCGGGAGTGCTTTTCCAGATACGCAGTATTTT	CASSQDPDSGSAFPDTQYF
TRBJ1-2	TRBV6-5	TRBD1	NA	TGTGCCAGCAGTTCCATTGGGACAGCTAACTATGGCTACACCTTC	CASSSIGTANYGYTF
TRBJ1-1	TRBV14	NA	NA	TGTGCCAGCAGCCAAGTTGGGGGTTCGAGAGCTTTCTTT	CASSQVGGSRAFF
TRBJ2-3	TRBV7-9	NA	once	TGTGCCAGCAGCCCCCGATTTATGGATACGCAGTATTTT	CASSPRFMDTQYF
TRBJ1-5	TRBV5-3	NA	NA	TGTGCCAGACCCCCTGTCTATCAGCCCCAGCATTTT	CARPPVYQPQHF
TRBJ1-1	TRBV19	NA	NA	TGTGCCAGTAGTTTAGAGGCGGGGTATGCTGAAGCTTTCTTT	CASSLEAGYAEAFF
TRBJ2-7	TRBV11-2	NA	NA	TGTGCCAGCAGCTTAGGCGCCTACTCCTACGAGCAGTACTTC	CASSLGAYSYEQYF
TRBJ2-5	TRBV15	NA	NA	TGTGCCACCAGCAGATCCCTAGTCGAAGAGACCCAGTACTTC	CATSRSLVEETQYF
TRBJ2-7	TRBV7-9	TRBD1	NA	TGTGCCAGCAGCTTAGAAGGGTACAGGGGTCCTGTCGAGCAGTACTTC	CASSLEGYRGPVEQYF
TRBJ1-1	TRBV18	NA	few	TGTGCCAGCTCACAAGAAAGGCTTTTAGCTTTCTTT	CASSQERLLAFF
TRBJ2-3	TRBV7-9	NA	once	TGTGCCAGCAGCCTAATTTTGGGGACGAGCACAGATACGCAGTATTTT	CASSLILGTSTDTQYF
TRBJ1-2	TRBV4-2	NA	once	TGTGCCAGCAGCCAAGTCTCTATCAGGGTGTCTAACTATGGCTACACCTTC	CASSQVSIRVSNYGYTF
TRBJ2-7	TRBV18	TRBD1	NA	TGTGCCAGCTCCGGACAGGGCTACGAGCAGTACTTC	CASSGQGYEQYF
TRBJ2-7	TRBV5-1	NA	few	TGCGCCAGCAGTTCTGGCGTAGGCCGCAGCTCCTACGAGCAGTACTTC	CASSSGVGRSSYEQYF
TRBJ1-3	TRBV5-1	NA	NA	TGCGCCAGCAGCATGGACGGTTTCTCTGGAAACACCATATATTTT	CASSMDGFSGNTIYF
TRBJ2-3	TRBV4-1	NA	few	TGCGCCAGCAGCCAGGTCGACAGCACAGATACGCAGTATTTT	CASSQVDSTDTQYF
TRBJ2-3	TRBV5-1	NA	once	TGCGCCAGCAGCTTGGTAGGCGGGTTGACAGATACGCAGTATTTT	CASSLVGGLTDTQYF
TRBJ2-5	TRBV6-1	TRBD2	NA	TGTGCCAGCAGCGTGCGGGGGGCTTTGTGGGAGACCCAGTACTTC	CASSVRGALWETQYF
TRBJ2-3	TRBV28	NA	NA	TGTGCCAGCAGTCCCACAGGGAGGCTAGATACGCAGTATTTT	CASSPTGRLDTQYF
TRBJ2-2	TRBV10-1	NA	NA	TGCGCCAGCCTTAGGCTCGGGGAGCTGTTTTTT	CASLRLGELFF
TRBJ1-2	TRBV2	TRBD1	NA	TGTGCCAGCAGAGTCGGACAGGGGGCATTCTATGGCTACACCTTC	CASRVGQGAFYGYTF
TRBJ2-1	TRBV5-5	NA	NA	TGTGCCAGCAGCTTTATGCCAAATGAGCAGTTCTTC	CASSFMPNEQFF
TRBJ1-5	TRBV15	TRBD1	NA	TGTGCCACCAGCAGGCAGGGGGGGGGTCAGCCCCAGCATTTT	CATSRQGGGQPQHF
TRBJ2-5	TRBV18	TRBD2	NA	TGTGCCAGCTCACCGCCCGGACTAGCGGATGGTGGGGAGACCCAGTACTTC	CASSPPGLADGGETQYF
TRBJ1-2	TRBV29-1	TRBD1	NA	TGCAGCGTTGACCAGGGGGCATATGGCTACACCTTC	CSVDQGAYGYTF
TRBJ2-7	TRBV28	NA	NA	TGTGCCAGCCAATCATCACGGGTGACCTACGAGCAGTACTTC	CASQSSRVTYEQYF
TRBJ1-1	TRBV5-8	NA	NA	TGTGCCAGCAGCTTTCGGCCCCCTGCAGAAGCTTTT	CASSFRPPAEAF
TRBJ1-2	TRBV7-9	NA	NA	TGTGCCAGCAGCTTAACCGGCAGTCTCTATGGCTACACCTTC	CASSLTGSLYGYTF
TRBJ1-3	TRBV6-1	NA	once	TGTGCCACCCGGCGGGTGCAAGGAAACACCATATATTTT	CATRRVQGNTIYF
TRBJ2-3	TRBV27	TRBD2	NA	TGTGCCAGCAGTACCCGACTAGCGGCGACCACAGATACGCAGTATTTT	CASSTRLAATTDTQYF
TRBJ2-7	TRBV7-9	TRBD2	NA	TGTGCCAGCAGCTCTAATCTAGCGGGGGGTAAGCAGTACTTC	CASSSNLAGGKQYF
TRBJ2-7	TRBV7-6	NA	NA	TGTGCCAGCAGCTTATTCGGGACCCGTTCGGTTGAGCAGTACTTC	CASSLFGTRSVEQYF
TRBJ2-5	TRBV9	NA	NA	TGTGCCAGCACCGAGTTAGGAGGAGGGACCCAGTACTTC	CASTELGGGTQYF
TRBJ2-7	TRBV19	TRBD2	NA	TGTGCCAGTAGTAGCTTACTTAGCGGGAGACTCTACGAGCAGTACTTC	CASSSLLSGRLYEQYF
TRBJ1-5	TRBV28	NA	NA	TGTGCCAGCAGCTTTTCAGGGGAGCCTGTAGGCAATCAGCCCCAGCATTTT	CASSFSGEPVGNQPQHF
TRBJ2-3	TRBV2	TRBD1	NA	TGTGCCAGCAGTTTTTTGACAGGGGCCCGCACAGATACGCAGTATTTT	CASSFLTGARTDTQYF